This TCR beta chain was recorded in a study of shared clonotypes between healthy human individuals. This CDR3 is 15 amino acids long. The V end lost 3 bases, the J end lost 6 bases, and 16 bases lay between the germline ends. Germline assignment: CDR1 SEHNR and CDR2 FQNEAQ (reference sequence). Naive CD8 isolation took CD45RO-negative cells positively selected for CCR7 and excluded terminally differentiated effector memory CD45RA+ cells. Repertoires were generated with immunoSEQ multiplex PCR, while TCRdb's copy carries only in-frame clones and drops some. Among 2 million to 2.5 million clones listed, under 95% were seen once. This clone has only one observation.

The rearrangement uses TRBV7-9 and TRBJ2-3; possibly TRBD2 for D (6 bases). Sequencing was done on a sample of naive CD8+ T cells from PBMCs. The sequence was collected from a young man in good health. Some clones in this sample may be carry-over from other donors' samples. This CDR3 reads CASSLGGRGRDTQYF. The DNA of the CDR3 is TGTGCCAGCAGCTTGGGTGGGCGGGGCCGTGATACGCAGTATTTT.